Listed below are T cell receptor beta chains from one sample, sequenced in a study of Graves' ophthalmopathy and Graves' hyperthyroidism. Each CDR3 protein is one row after TCRdb ran MiXCR on the multiplex PCR reads. The repertoire has about 400,000 distinct CDR3 sequences, around 17% of them found once; the top ten carry 1.6%. Input material: peripheral blood. The receptors derive from a woman younger than 30 with Graves' ophthalmopathy. Both conserved end residues are part of each CDR3. The D gene is left open where the match is weak. The size of a clone is reported for some rows only, either as once, few or many, or as a class for expanded clones.

>TRBD2|TRBV28|many|TRBJ2-4
TGTGCCAGCAGTCGACAGCGGGAGTCTTTCTTAGCCAAAAACATTCAGTACTTC
CASSRQRESFLAKNIQYF
>.|TRBV7-3|many|TRBJ2-7
TGTGCCAGCAGCACCGCTGGGGGCTACGAGCAGTACTTC
CASSTAGGYEQYF
>.|TRBV6-2/TRBV6-3|many|TRBJ2-7
TGTGCCAGCAGTCGCGGACTAAAGGCCAACGAGCAGTACTTC
CASSRGLKANEQYF
>.|TRBV15|many|TRBJ1-4
TGTGCCACCAGCAGAGCTCCCTTTGAAAAACTGTTTTTT
CATSRAPFEKLFF
>.|TRBV20-1|many|TRBJ1-5
TGCAGTGCTAGTACGGTTTCTAGCAATCAGCCCCAGCATTTT
CSASTVSSNQPQHF
>.|TRBV7-2|many|TRBJ2-7
TGTGCCAGCAGCTTTAGGCAGGGGAACGAGCAGTACTTC
CASSFRQGNEQYF
>.|TRBV6-1|.|TRBJ2-5
TGTGCCAGTAGGCCCAGGCCCCAAGAGACCCAGTACTTC
CASRPRPQETQYF
>TRBD2|TRBV6-1|many|TRBJ2-7
TGTGCCAGCACCCAAGTTAAAACTAGCGGGGGCTACGAGCAGTACTTC
CASTQVKTSGGYEQYF
>TRBD2|TRBV10-3|few|TRBJ2-7
TGTGCCATCAGCTACGGACTAGCGGGAACAACCTACGAGCAGTACTTC
CAISYGLAGTTYEQYF
>TRBD1|TRBV28|many|TRBJ1-1
TGTGCCAGCAGTTTATTGGGACAGGGTGAAGCTTTCTTT
CASSLLGQGEAFF
>.|TRBV6-1|many|TRBJ2-7
TGTGCCAGCGGCTCAGGGGCCTACGAGCAGTACTTC
CASGSGAYEQYF
>TRBD1|TRBV7-8|many|TRBJ1-6
TGTGCCAGCAGCTCTCACATCAACAGGGGGTCTGATCGGTCACCCCTCCACTTT
CASSSHINRGSDRSPLHF
>.|TRBV4-3|.|TRBJ1-2
TGCGCCAGCAGCCAAGACCCCGACAGGAGTCCCACTGGCTACACCTTC
CASSQDPDRSPTGYTF
>TRBD1|TRBV27|.|TRBJ2-7
TGTGCCAGCAGTTTATACGGGACAGGGCTAGCCCACGAGCAGTACTTC
CASSLYGTGLAHEQYF
>.|TRBV7-2|many|TRBJ1-2
TGTGCCAGCAGCTTAGTAGGGGAGACGGGGGGCTACACCTTC
CASSLVGETGGYTF
>.|TRBV10-2|.|TRBJ1-6
TGCGCCAGCAGTGAGTCGGAGGCAGGCCGGAGACCCCTCCACTTT
CASSESEAGRRPLHF
>.|TRBV15|many|TRBJ2-2
TGTGCCACCAGGACTGGGAACACCGGGGAGCTGTTTTTT
CATRTGNTGELFF
>.|TRBV12-3/TRBV12-4|.|TRBJ2-2
TGTGCCAGCAGTCGACACACCGGGGAGCTGGTTTTT
CASSRHTGELVF
>TRBD1|TRBV7-8|many|TRBJ2-5
TGTGCCAGCAGAGTGGGACAGGGGACCGTGGAGACCCAGTACTTC
CASRVGQGTVETQYF
>.|TRBV11-1|many|TRBJ2-5
TGTGCCAGCAGCCCAAGGGCCCGGGGTGGAGAGACCCAGTACTTC
CASSPRARGGETQYF
>TRBD1|TRBV5-1|few|TRBJ2-5
TGCGCCAGCAGCCGGGACAGGGTTTTGGAGACCCAGTACTTC
CASSRDRVLETQYF
>TRBD1|TRBV3-1|few|TRBJ1-1
TGTGCCAGCAGCCAGAAGACAGGGGGCGGCACTGAAGCTTTCTTT
CASSQKTGGGTEAFF